This T cell receptor beta chain appears in the sequencing data of a study of T cell repertoires in cytomegalovirus infection. TCRdb used MiXCR to reprocess the reads, holding one entry per CDR3 protein. Here the sample spans about 310,000 distinct CDR3 sequences, about a sixth being singletons. Study-level points and caveats: CMV carriers having the relevant HLA were flagged by cumulative public TCR beta family frequency. Ex vivo responses were dominated by HLA-C-restricted CMV-specific TCR beta clonotypes.

CDR1 and CDR2 from the germline V gene are SGHVS and FQNEAQ. The CDR3 extends over 17 amino acids. The J segment lost 0 bases and the V segment lost 5 bases, leaving 8 bases of the junction unmatched. Regarding this clonotype: The antigen remains undetermined.

The sample consisted of PBMCs. V gene TRBV7-8 combines with J gene TRBJ2-2; TRBD1 matches at 8 bases. The source is a human donor in good health (CMV status not recorded). Some clones in this sample may be carry-over from other donors' samples. In nucleotides, the CDR3 is TGTGCCAGCAGCACAGCAGGGGGCGCGGCGAACACCGGGGAGCTGTTTTTT. Its protein product is CASSTAGGAANTGELFF.